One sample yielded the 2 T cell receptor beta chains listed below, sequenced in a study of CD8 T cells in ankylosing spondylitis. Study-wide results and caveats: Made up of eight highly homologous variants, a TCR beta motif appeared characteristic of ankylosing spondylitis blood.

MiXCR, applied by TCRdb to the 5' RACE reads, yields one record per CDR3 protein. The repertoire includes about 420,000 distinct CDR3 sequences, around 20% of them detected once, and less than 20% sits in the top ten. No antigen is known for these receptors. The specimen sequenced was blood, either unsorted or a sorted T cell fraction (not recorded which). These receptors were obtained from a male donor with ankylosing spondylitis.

Here the CDR3 reads CSASNRASSTDTQYF. CDR3 nucleotide sequence: TGCAGTGCTTCCAACAGGGCCTCTAGCACAGATACGCAGTATTTT. V and J are TRBV20-1 and TRBJ2-3, with a weak D call TRBD1 (6 bases). Trimming pared 5 bases from V and 0 bases from J, leaving 15 bases between. The germline gives CDR1 DFQATT, CDR2 SNEGSKA (reference sequence). CDR3 length: 15 amino acids.

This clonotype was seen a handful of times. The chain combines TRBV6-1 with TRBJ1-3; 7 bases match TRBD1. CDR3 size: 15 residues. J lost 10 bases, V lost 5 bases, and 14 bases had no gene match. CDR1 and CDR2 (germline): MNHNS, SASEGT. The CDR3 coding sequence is TGTGCCAGCAGTCCGTCGACAGGGTCGACTGGGACCATATATTTT. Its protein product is CASSPSTGSTGTIYF.